The 5 T cell receptor beta chains listed next were all sequenced from one sample in a study of OX40 agonist ivuxolimab in advanced cancers. The method was immunoSEQ multiplex PCR; TCRdb's version includes in-frame clones alone and lacks a portion of them. The profile shows about 70,000 clones, approximately 80% of them singletons. Material: CD4+ or CD8+ T cells sorted from blood, obtained in a trial of the OX40 agonist ivuxolimab. The receptor source for this set is an adult with an advanced solid tumor such as melanoma, head and neck, liver or kidney cancer.

This chain uses TRBV2 with TRBJ2-3; D gene ambiguous. This CDR3 is built from 14 residues. CDR1 SNHLY and CDR2 FYNNEI come from the germline V gene. Trimming left V 3 bases short and J 4 bases short, with 11 bases between. In nucleotides, the CDR3 is TGTGCCAGCAGTGATACCAGCAGCGCAGATACGCAGTATTTT. Translation: CASSDTSSADTQYF.

V is TRBV7-2 and J is TRBJ1-5; D is unresolved. CDR1 SGHTA and CDR2 FQGNSA come from the germline V gene. The CDR3 covers 13 residues. Between the trimmed V and J ends, which lost 3 bases and 7 bases, there was a span of 10 bases. The CDR3 bases are TGTGCCAGCAGCTTTCTGGGCGGGCAGCCCCAGCATTTT. Translated: CASSFLGGQPQHF.

This clone appeared once. This chain connects TRBV5-1 to TRBJ2-3; 9 bases agree with TRBD1. This CDR3 is built from 13 residues. Trimming removed 6 bases from V and 4 bases from J; junction bases left unmatched: 3. CDR1 and CDR2 from the germline V gene are SGHRS and YFSETQ. The CDR3 here is CASTGQGPDTQYF. In nucleotides, the CDR3 is TGCGCCAGCACTGGACAGGGGCCAGATACGCAGTATTTT.

This chain uses TRBV7-9 with TRBJ1-2; no reliable D call. CDR3 length: 12 amino acids. Trimming took off 4 bases at V and 5 bases at J, with 8 bases between the two ends. CDR1 is SEHNR and CDR2 is FQNEAQ in the germline V gene (reference sequence). CDR3 nucleotide sequence: TGTGCCAGCAGCTCGGGATCGTATGGCTACACCTTC. Its translation: CASSSGSYGYTF.

The gene calls are TRBV2 and TRBJ2-5; D may be TRBD1 (6 bases). The germline V gene encodes CDR1 SNHLY and CDR2 FYNNEI. Trimming removed 8 bases from V and 4 bases from J, with 8 bases in between. The CDR3 is 11 amino acids. The CDR3 nucleotides are TGTGCCAGCGACAGGAGAGAGACCCAGTACTTC. This codes for CASDRRETQYF. Filled out from reference TRBV2 and TRBJ2-5, the complete variable domain reads EPEVTQTPSHQVTQMGQEVILRCVPISNHLYFYWYRQILGQKVEFLVSFYNNEISEKSEIFDDQFSVERPDGSNFTLKIRSTKLEDSAMYFCASDRRETQYFGPGTRLLVL.